This T cell receptor beta chain is from a study of blood T cells in healthy people across ages. Study-level points and caveats: Getting older went along with TCR beta diversity per million T cells dropping roughly linearly. No conclusive comparison of naive versus antigen-experienced cells was possible with unsorted PBMCs.

Concerning this clonotype itself: The antigen remains undetermined.

Caucasian individuals from Russia who were healthy and aged roughly 6 to 95 acted as donors. This CDR3 has 14 amino acids. Germline V lookup: CDR1 DFQATT, CDR2 SNEGSKA (reference sequence). Unmatched junction bases numbered 3, after V lost 3 bases and J lost 0 bases. A sample-barcoded 5' primer and a J-beta primer mix were used in a second PCR of about 7 to 12 cycles. There were at least 3 million CDR3-containing paired-end reads obtained from each sample. One entry per CDR3 protein, called by TCRdb with MiXCR from the 5' RACE reads. This table holds fewer than 900,000 distinct CDR3 sequences, around 36% found once.

V gene TRBV20-1 combines with J gene TRBJ2-7, with TRBD1 matching 9 bases. Sequenced input: blood. The sequence was collected from a young man in good health. CDR3 DNA sequence: TGCAGTGCTAGGGGGACAGGGAGCTCCTACGAGCAGTACTTC. Translating it yields CSARGTGSSYEQYF.